One and the same sample provided the 29 T cell receptor beta chains below, sequenced in a study of cytomegalovirus exposure and HLA in healthy donors (dated by TCRdb to about 2017). Library construction relied on the immunoSEQ multiplex PCR assay. A mixture of 60 forward primers for TCR Vbeta segments and 13 reverse primers for TCR Jbeta segments was used in the multiplex PCR. Here the immuneACCESS table is served through TCRdb, limited to in-frame sequences with V and J called. Missing clones are a known gap in these copies; in checked studies unresolved V genes cover under half, and the rest lacks a known reason. The sample table holds roughly 99,000 clones, of which 74% were seen once. Jointly, the top ten make up 11% to 15% of the sample. What was sequenced was PBMCs. The receptors originated from a woman aged 40 to 55 in good health and CMV-seropositive.

The table lists this clone with a count of one. The rearrangement links TRBV6-6 to TRBJ2-1, with TRBD1 as a possible D gene (6 bases). Germline assignment: CDR1 MNHNY and CDR2 SVGAGI (reference sequence). The V end was cut by 6 bases, the J end by 8 bases, with 8 bases between. This CDR3 has 11 amino acids. The CDR3 spells CASRSGDEQFF. The CDR3 DNA follows: TGTGCCAGCAGGTCAGGGGATGAGCAGTTCTTC.

The rearrangement uses TRBV30 and TRBJ1-2; possible D gene TRBD1, 5 bases. Deletions cut 2 bases from V and 7 bases from J, with 11 bases between. Germline CDR1 reads GTSNPN; CDR2 reads SVGIG (reference sequence). This CDR3 is built from 12 residues. The CDR3 region has the DNA TGTGCCTGGAGTTCCCCCGGGGGTGGCTACACCTTC. As protein: CAWSSPGGGYTF. The full variable domain, rest sourced from reference TRBV30 and TRBJ1-2, is SQTIHQWPATLVQPVGSPLSLECTVEGTSNPNLYWYRQAAGRGLQLLFYSVGIGQISSEVPQNLSASRPQDRQFILSSKKLLLSDSGFYLCAWSSPGGGYTFGSGTRLTVV.

The chain combines TRBV28 with TRBJ1-4; the match to TRBD1 covers 9 bases. This CDR3 contains 16 residues. V was clipped by 6 bases and J by 7 bases; unmatched bases: 12. Germline values: CDR1 MDHEN, CDR2 SYDVKM. The CDR3 DNA reads as TGTGCCAGCAGGGAGCAGCCGGGACAGGGTTCTGAAAAACTGTTTTTT. Its translation: CASREQPGQGSEKLFF.

This clone has only a few counts. The CDR3 nucleotides read TGTGCCAGCAGGACAGGGGGGGCCCTACGGCAGCCCCAGCATTTT. Protein: CASRTGGALRQPQHF. J is TRBJ1-5 and V is TRBV2, with TRBD1 identical over 9 bases. This CDR3 has 15 residues. The V segment lost 6 bases and the J segment 7 bases; nucleotides outside the gene matches: 10. Germline CDR1 SNHLY, CDR2 FYNNEI.

The chain uses TRBV6-1 and TRBJ2-1; 8 bases match TRBD2. Per germline, CDR1 MNHNS and CDR2 SASEGT. The CDR3 spans 13 residues. V lost 5 bases to trimming and J lost 6 bases; unmatched junction nucleotides: 3. CDR3: CASSLTSGNEQFF. The DNA of the CDR3 is TGTGCCAGCAGTCTAACTAGCGGCAATGAGCAGTTCTTC.

This clone was seen just once. This chain uses TRBV19 with TRBJ2-1; TRBD1 might be the D (5 bases). This CDR3 has 12 residues. The V gene's germline CDR1 is LNHDA and CDR2 SQIVND (reference sequence). Trimming pared 5 bases from V and 9 bases from J, leaving 11 bases between. The CDR3 is CASSPRRGEQFF. The CDR3 bases are TGTGCCAGTAGTCCCCGAAGGGGTGAGCAGTTCTTC.

The chain joins TRBV4-1 to TRBJ1-4; no definite D call. The V end was cut by 3 bases, the J end by 8 bases, with 10 bases between. Germline V lookup: CDR1 MGHRA, CDR2 YSYEKL. The CDR3 runs to 13 residues. The CDR3 DNA reads as TGCGCCAGCAGCCACCTAAATGTGGAAAAACTGTTTTTT. Translation: CASSHLNVEKLFF.

This chain connects TRBV5-1 to TRBJ2-1; TRBD2 is a possible D gene (6 bases). Germline lookup yields CDR1 SGHRS and CDR2 YFSETQ. This CDR3 spans 15 amino acids. Trimming left V 5 bases short and J 7 bases short, with 19 bases between. For the CDR3, the DNA is TGCGCCAGCAGAATCGAGGTAGCGGAGGGGAATGAGCAGTTCTTC. As protein: CASRIEVAEGNEQFF.

On this clone: The same CDR3 arises from other DNA sequences in this sample as well. CDR3 sequence: CASSARGSDTEAFF. The CDR3 region has the DNA TGTGCCAGCAGCGCCCGGGGGTCGGACACTGAAGCTTTCTTT. The chain links TRBV6-1 to TRBJ1-1, with a tentative D call TRBD1 (5 bases). The CDR3 sequence is 14 residues long. The germline V gene has CDR1 MNHNS and CDR2 SASEGT. The V end lost 6 bases, the J end lost 3 bases, and 14 bases lay between the germline ends.

The rearrangement joins TRBV5-4 to TRBJ1-1, with D tentatively TRBD1 (6 bases). The germline CDR1 and CDR2 sequences are SGHNT and YYREEE (reference sequence). V was pared by 0 bases and J by 4 bases, with 7 bases between. The length of the CDR3 is 13 residues. The CDR3 sequence is CASSLAGATEAFF. The CDR3, as DNA: TGTGCCAGCAGCTTGGCAGGGGCCACTGAAGCTTTCTTT.

The V gene is TRBV27, the J gene TRBJ1-2; TRBD1 agrees at 9 bases. The V gene's germline CDR1 is MNHEY and CDR2 SMNVEV (reference sequence). With 2 bases clipped from V and 2 bases from J, the junction kept 3 bases outside the gene matches. This CDR3 has 15 amino acids. CDR3 in amino acids: CASSLLGQGNYGYTF. CDR3 DNA: TGTGCCAGCAGTTTACTAGGACAGGGGAACTATGGCTACACCTTC.

The rearrangement links TRBV4-1 to TRBJ1-4; 9 positions match TRBD1. V dropped 3 bases and J dropped 5; count of bases not matched to a gene: 10. CDR3 size: 17 residues. Germline CDR1 reads MGHRA; CDR2 reads YSYEKL. CDR3 DNA sequence: TGCGCCAGCAGCCAGCCCTACAGGGGGCGGCGGAATGAAAAACTGTTTTTT. Encoded protein: CASSQPYRGRRNEKLFF.

The chain uses TRBV30 and TRBJ2-5, with unresolved D. The V end lost 0 bases, the J end lost 1 base, and 6 bases lay between the germline ends. Germline V gives CDR1 GTSNPN, CDR2 SVGIG (reference sequence). This CDR3 has 13 amino acids. The CDR3 protein is CAWSVNSQETQYF. The DNA for the CDR3 is TGTGCCTGGAGTGTTAACAGCCAAGAGACCCAGTACTTC.

This clone was detected only once. The chain carries TRBV7-6 and TRBJ2-5; 8 nucleotides line up with TRBD2. Germline V CDR1 and CDR2: SGHVS, FNYEAQ. J lost 0 bases, V lost 5 bases, and 8 bases had no gene match. The CDR3 covers 16 residues. The CDR3 DNA reads TGTGCCAGCAGCATCGGGGTAGCGGGGTACCAAGAGACCCAGTACTTC. It encodes CASSIGVAGYQETQYF.

The V gene is TRBV4-1, the J gene TRBJ1-5; no clear D gene. Looked up from germline, CDR1 is MGHRA and CDR2 is YSYEKL. The V gene lost 1 base and the J gene lost 6 bases, with 10 bases spanning the gap. This CDR3 is built from 14 residues. CDR3 bases: TGCGCCAGCAGCCAAGGATCTTCACTTCAGCCCCAGCATTTT. Protein sequence: CASSQGSSLQPQHF.

The rearrangement links TRBV5-1 to TRBJ1-2; 8 nucleotides match TRBD1. V lost 4 bases to trimming and J lost 4 bases; unmatched junction nucleotides: 6. The germline CDR1 and CDR2 sequences are SGHRS and YFSETQ. This CDR3 has 14 amino acids. The CDR3 DNA sequence: TGCGCCAGCAGCCCCGACAGGGGCTCCTATGGCTACACCTTC. Protein sequence: CASSPDRGSYGYTF. Drawing the rest from reference TRBV5-1 and TRBJ1-2, the complete variable domain is KAGVTQTPRYLIKTRGQQVTLSCSPISGHRSVSWYQQTPGQGLQFLFEYFSETQRNKGNFPGRFSGRQFSNSRSEMNVSTLELGDSALYLCASSPDRGSYGYTFGSGTRLTVV.

This chain uses TRBV29-1 with TRBJ1-6; 7 bases line up with TRBD1. With 6 bases clipped from V and 10 bases from J, the junction kept 9 bases outside the gene matches. The V gene's germline CDR1 is SQVTM and CDR2 ANQGSEA. This CDR3 has 13 residues. In DNA, the CDR3 is TGCAGCGTCGGGGACAGCGTGGGGTCACCCCTCCACTTT. Protein sequence: CSVGDSVGSPLHF.

V is TRBV19 and J is TRBJ2-2, with 9 bases identical to TRBD1. The CDR3 has 14 residues. Germline V gene lookup returns CDR1 LNHDA and CDR2 SQIVND (reference sequence). J was trimmed by 2 bases and V by 8 bases; bases with no gene match: 3. The CDR3 is CASWTGENTGELFF. The CDR3 DNA reads TGTGCCAGTTGGACAGGGGAAAACACCGGGGAGCTGTTTTTT.

This chain uses TRBV6-1 with TRBJ1-2, with 9 positions matching TRBD1. Germline V gene lookup returns CDR1 MNHNS and CDR2 SASEGT. Germline trimming cut 8 bases from V and 7 bases from J; bases unmatched to any gene: 11. CDR3 length: 14 amino acids. The CDR3 bases are TGTGCCAGCCAGCCCGGGACAGGGTTACGTGGCTACACCTTC. Amino acids: CASQPGTGLRGYTF.

DNA of the CDR3: TGTGCCAGCAGCTTTGAGGGACTTAGGGGCGAAAAACTGTTTTTT. This codes for CASSFEGLRGEKLFF. V gene TRBV7-9 combines with J gene TRBJ1-4, with D perhaps TRBD1 (5 bases). CDR3 size: 15 residues. V gave up 3 bases and J gave up 8 bases, with 16 bases separating them. Germline V gene sequence: CDR1 SEHNR, CDR2 FQNEAQ (reference sequence).

This chain uses TRBV7-8 with TRBJ1-2; weak D call: TRBD1 (5 bases). The V gene lost 5 bases and the J gene lost 5 bases, with 15 bases spanning the gap. The CDR3 is 14 amino acids. Per germline, CDR1 SGHVS and CDR2 FQNEAQ. The CDR3 sequence is CASSLGERGYGYTF. The CDR3 coding sequence is TGTGCCAGCAGCCTAGGGGAGCGGGGTTATGGCTACACCTTC.

This sequence joins TRBV29-1 and TRBJ2-4; 8 bases align to TRBD1. This CDR3 has 12 amino acids. The trim removed 5 bases at V and 8 bases at J, leaving 5 bases unmatched. Germline V gene lookup returns CDR1 SQVTM and CDR2 ANQGSEA. This chain's CDR3 is CSVQTGADIQYF. The CDR3 DNA follows: TGCAGCGTTCAGACAGGGGCGGACATTCAGTACTTC.

J is TRBJ2-2 and V is TRBV15; D gene unclear. This CDR3 is built from 20 residues. Germline CDR1 LNHNV, CDR2 YYDKDF (reference sequence). V shed 0 bases and J shed 5 bases, with 25 bases lying between them. Here the CDR3 reads CATSRDVVLAHSTVTGELFF. The DNA for the CDR3 is TGTGCCACCAGCAGAGATGTGGTACTGGCCCACAGCACTGTGACCGGGGAGCTGTTTTTT.

J is TRBJ1-1 and V is TRBV30; D unresolved. Germline assignment: CDR1 GTSNPN and CDR2 SVGIG (reference sequence). CDR3 length: 11 residues. V gave up 3 bases and J gave up 3 bases, with 5 bases separating them. The CDR3 sequence: CAWRRDTEAFF. The DNA of the CDR3 is TGTGCCTGGAGAAGAGACACTGAAGCTTTCTTT.

The V gene is TRBV5-4, the J gene TRBJ2-5; the match to TRBD1 covers 10 bases. V lost 3 bases and J lost 2; bases outside the gene matches: 7. Germline-derived CDR1 and CDR2 are SGHNT and YYREEE (reference sequence). The length of the CDR3 is 16 residues. The chain's CDR3 is CASSWGGQGTQETQYF. The CDR3 nucleotides are TGTGCCAGCAGCTGGGGGGGACAGGGGACTCAAGAGACCCAGTACTTC.

This chain connects TRBV18 to TRBJ1-1; D remains unclear. The CDR3 spans 14 residues. Trimming left V 3 bases short and J 4 bases short, with 12 bases between. From germline, CDR1 is KGHSH and CDR2 LQKENI. The CDR3 loop reads CASSPVFGSTEAFF. The CDR3, as DNA: TGTGCCAGCTCACCGGTGTTCGGGAGCACTGAAGCTTTCTTT.

This chain links TRBV6-6 with TRBJ1-2; TRBD1 might be the D (6 bases). The CDR3 is made up of 15 amino acids. V was pared by 7 bases and J by 3 bases, with 18 bases between. CDR1 and CDR2 (germline): MNHNY, SVGAGI (reference sequence). The CDR3: CASIPGGRGDYGYTF. The CDR3 DNA reads as TGTGCCAGCATCCCGGGGGGCAGGGGTGACTATGGCTACACCTTC.

This clone has a single count. As DNA, the CDR3 is TGTGCCAGTAGTCCGGGACAGGGAGGAGAGACCCAGTACTTC. Translation gives CASSPGQGGETQYF. The chain uses TRBV19 and TRBJ2-5, with TRBD1 matching over 9 bases. Germline V CDR1 and CDR2: LNHDA, SQIVND (reference sequence). J gave up 4 bases and V 5 bases, and 5 bases lay outside the gene matches. The CDR3 length is 14 residues.

The rearrangement links TRBV7-8 to TRBJ1-5; the D is unclear. Germline V gives CDR1 SGHVS, CDR2 FQNEAQ. The CDR3 loop spans 12 amino acids. V was shortened by 3 bases and J by 5 bases, with 5 bases between the two germline ends. CDR3 nucleotides: TGTGCCAGCAGCTTCCTTTATCAGCCCCAGCATTTT. This gives the protein CASSFLYQPQHF.